Presented here are 20 T cell receptor beta chains from one specimen sequenced in a study of T cell responses to AZD1222 COVID-19 vaccine. Clones were read by immunoSEQ multiplex PCR, and TCRdb kept only the in-frame ones, dropping some. The sample holds 55,000 to 80,000 clones; 84% are singletons and the top ten take 8% to 10%. The input for sequencing was peripheral blood, taken on day 0 of AZD1222 vaccination. The source of these receptors is an adult in good health.

The chain links TRBV6-2 or TRBV6-3 to TRBJ2-5; D is unresolved. This CDR3 is built from 15 residues. Germline-derived CDR1 and CDR2 are MNHEY and SVGEGT. V was cut by 5 bases and J by 0 bases, with 13 bases left in between. This CDR3 is CASSPLDWYQETQYF. The CDR3 coding sequence is TGTGCCAGCAGTCCCCTCGACTGGTACCAAGAGACCCAGTACTTC.

This rearrangement joins TRBV10-3 to TRBJ2-1; TRBD1 matches at 9 bases. Trimming took 5 bases from V and 7 from J; bases not matched to a gene: 3. This CDR3 has 13 residues. Per germline, CDR1 ENHRY and CDR2 SYGVKD. This CDR3 is CAISLTGGNEQFF. DNA of the CDR3: TGTGCCATCAGTTTGACAGGGGGGAATGAGCAGTTCTTC.

V usage is TRBV3-1 (or the pseudogene TRBV3-2) and J usage is TRBJ2-1; tentatively, D is TRBD1 or TRBD2 (5 bases each). V lost 4 bases and J lost 10, with 20 bases in between. The CDR3 length is 15 residues. Germline CDR1 and CDR2: LGHDT and YNNKEL (reference sequence). CDR3 coding DNA: TGTGCCAGCAGCCTTAGCTCGGGGACCGTGGGGGAGCAGTTCTTC. Translation gives CASSLSSGTVGEQFF.

Within the sample, this clone is medium-sized. V and J are TRBV2 and TRBJ1-2; 10 bases align to TRBD1. Germline assignment: CDR1 SNHLY and CDR2 FYNNEI. The length of the CDR3 is 16 residues. The V and J ends lost 6 bases and 6 bases, in that order; junction bases with no gene match: 13. The CDR3 here is CASSLWRTGGVHGYTF. CDR3 bases: TGTGCCAGCAGCCTCTGGCGGACAGGGGGGGTCCATGGCTACACCTTC.

V is TRBV5-1 and J is TRBJ2-7; 7 positions match TRBD1. CDR3 length: 16 residues. Per the germline V gene, CDR1 is SGHRS and CDR2 is YFSETQ. V lost 4 bases to trimming and J lost 6 bases; unmatched junction nucleotides: 16. The CDR3 here is CASSEHQTGVWGEQYF. The DNA for the CDR3 is TGCGCCAGCAGCGAGCACCAAACAGGGGTATGGGGCGAGCAGTACTTC.

V usage is TRBV6-5 and J usage is TRBJ1-3; D call uncertain. Germline V gene lookup returns CDR1 MNHEY and CDR2 SVGAGI. Trimming took 0 bases from V and 5 from J, leaving 8 bases between them. This CDR3 has 14 residues. The DNA for the CDR3 is TGTGCCAGCAGTTACTCTGGCGAACGAAACACCATATATTTT. Its translation is CASSYSGERNTIYF.

This sequence joins TRBV30 and TRBJ1-1; D perhaps matches TRBD1 (6 bases). The germline V gene encodes CDR1 GTSNPN and CDR2 SVGIG (reference sequence). This CDR3 has 14 amino acids. Trimming cost V 4 bases and J 1 base, with 13 bases left between them. In nucleotides, the CDR3 is TGTGCCTGGAATAAGGGACAACGGAACACTGAAGCTTTCTTT. Protein: CAWNKGQRNTEAFF.

This rearrangement joins TRBV28 to TRBJ1-5; TRBD1 is a possible D gene (5 bases). The germline V gene has CDR1 MDHEN and CDR2 SYDVKM. Trimming shortened V by 6 bases and J by 4 bases, and 16 bases separated the two germline ends. This CDR3 has 15 residues. The CDR3 DNA reads as TGTGCCAGCAGCCTCGGGACCCTTGAAAATCAGCCCCAGCATTTT. It is translated as CASSLGTLENQPQHF.

This chain connects TRBV15 to TRBJ1-1; the D is unclear. V lost 4 bases and J lost 2, with 14 bases in between. CDR1 and CDR2 (germline): LNHNV, YYDKDF (reference sequence). CDR3 length equals 15 residues. CDR3 residues: CATSKNGIFNTEAFF. CDR3 DNA sequence: TGTGCCACCAGCAAAAATGGGATTTTCAACACTGAAGCTTTCTTT.

The chain recombines TRBV4-2 with TRBJ1-2; D not certain. With 0 bases removed from V and 8 bases from J, the gap between germline ends came to 7 bases. This CDR3 is built from 12 residues. Germline lookup yields CDR1 LGHNA and CDR2 YNFKEQ. Here the CDR3 reads CASSQELYGYTF. The CDR3 region has the DNA TGTGCCAGCAGCCAAGAGCTGTACGGCTACACCTTC.

The rearrangement links TRBV7-3 to TRBJ2-3; D is ambiguous. The CDR3 totals 13 residues. The germline V and J ends were trimmed by 5 bases and 0 bases, with 6 bases remaining between them. Per the germline V gene, CDR1 is SGHTA and CDR2 is FQGTGA. The CDR3 DNA is TGTGCCAGCAGCCCCGGGAGCACAGATACGCAGTATTTT. Residues: CASSPGSTDTQYF.

The genes are TRBV19 and TRBJ2-1; D is undetermined. Trimming left V 5 bases short and J 6 bases short, with 20 bases between. This CDR3 has 16 residues. Germline V gene lookup returns CDR1 LNHDA and CDR2 SQIVND (reference sequence). DNA for the CDR3: TGTGCCAGTAGTCGTCTTGGCACAGCAGCCTTCAATGAGCAGTTCTTC. Amino acids: CASSRLGTAAFNEQFF.

The chain employs TRBV23-1 and TRBJ2-1; D is unclear. TRBV23-1 is identified as an open reading frame with a role that is uncertain. The CDR3 is 15 residues long. Between the trimmed V and J ends, which lost 2 bases and 3 bases, there was a span of 11 bases. Written as DNA, the CDR3 is TGCGCCAGCAGTCAAAGGTCAGGAGTCTACAATGAGCAGTTCTTC. Its translation is CASSQRSGVYNEQFF.

This chain joins TRBV18 and TRBJ1-2, with D perhaps matching TRBD1 (5 bases). V lost 2 bases to trimming and J lost 6 bases, with 16 bases between them. The CDR3 sequence is 15 residues long. Germline V lookup: CDR1 KGHSH, CDR2 LQKENI. CDR3 region: CASSPYGGETNGYTF. The CDR3 DNA reads TGTGCCAGCTCACCATACGGAGGGGAAACCAATGGCTACACCTTC.

V usage is TRBV5-1 and J usage is TRBJ2-3, with 10 bases that match TRBD2. V dropped 2 bases and J dropped 0; count of bases not matched to a gene: 12. Germline CDR1 reads SGHRS; CDR2 reads YFSETQ. The CDR3 loop spans 19 amino acids. Here the CDR3 DNA reads TGCGCCAGCAGCTTTGATTTAGCGGGGGGACCCCGGAGCACAGATACGCAGTATTTT. Protein sequence: CASSFDLAGGPRSTDTQYF.

V is TRBV9 and J is TRBJ1-1; no reliable D call. This CDR3 region has 13 residues. Trimming pared 0 bases from V and 5 bases from J, leaving 8 bases between. Per the germline V gene, CDR1 is SGDLS and CDR2 is YYNGEE. CDR3 sequence reads: CASSVVAGTEAFF. The CDR3 DNA reads TGTGCCAGCAGCGTAGTTGCGGGGACTGAAGCTTTCTTT.

The chain is built from TRBV5-1 and TRBJ1-3; D possibly corresponds to TRBD1 (6 bases). Trimming pared 4 bases from V and 4 bases from J, leaving 15 bases between. Germline V CDR1 and CDR2: SGHRS, YFSETQ. This CDR3 has 15 residues. CDR3 sequence (DNA): TGCGCCAGCAGCACCAGGGGTGAGCGAGGAAACACCATATATTTT. Translated, it gives CASSTRGERGNTIYF.

The rearrangement links TRBV9 to TRBJ2-7, with D uncertain. The V and J ends lost 5 bases and 7 bases respectively, with 22 bases between them. Germline CDR1 and CDR2: SGDLS and YYNGEE. This CDR3 spans 15 amino acids. CDR3 coding DNA: TGTGCCAGCAGTGGAACCCAGACTCCTACGCGAGAGCAGTACTTC. Encoded protein: CASSGTQTPTREQYF.

The V and J genes are TRBV6-2 or TRBV6-3 and TRBJ1-2; TRBD1 aligns across 7 bases. This CDR3 contains 15 residues. The ends lost 4 bases at V and 0 bases at J; junction bases unmatched: 5. Per germline, CDR1 MNHEY and CDR2 SVGEGT. The CDR3 region is CASSSTGEANYGYTF. The CDR3 DNA follows: TGTGCCAGCAGTTCTACAGGGGAAGCTAACTATGGCTACACCTTC.

The chain is built from TRBV6-5 and TRBJ1-6; TRBD1 might be the D (5 bases). The V end lost 5 bases, the J end lost 7 bases, and 9 bases lay between the germline ends. Germline V gives CDR1 MNHEY, CDR2 SVGAGI. This CDR3 has 13 amino acids. For the CDR3, the DNA is TGTGCCAGCAGTCGGGGGAGGAATTCACCCCTCCACTTT. It yields the protein CASSRGRNSPLHF.